This T cell receptor (beta chain) was recovered during a study of tissue T cells after allogeneic stem cell transplantation. Here immunoSEQ multiplex PCR was the method, and the copy in TCRdb shows in-frame clones only, minus some. The sample records roughly 1,500 clones, 65% to 90% being singletons. The germline CDR1 and CDR2 sequences are SGHVS and FNYEAQ. Trimming took off 5 bases at V and 1 base at J, with 8 bases between the two ends. The CDR3 sequence is 13 residues long. The chain employs TRBV7-6 and TRBJ2-5; D perhaps matches TRBD2 (5 bases). This sequence was found in a male patient aged 35 to 69 with steroid-refractory graft-versus-host disease after an allogeneic stem cell transplant. Some T cells may be transferred from the graft donor. The material sequenced was esophageal tissue, taken at autopsy. The CDR3 is CASSLGLQETQYF. The CDR3 nucleotides are TGTGCCAGCAGCCTCGGACTCCAAGAGACCCAGTACTTC.